Listed here are 12 T cell receptor beta chains from one sample, sequenced in a study of tumor-infiltrating lymphocytes in glioblastoma multiforme. Multiple V-beta primers and a C-beta primer amplified TCRB from RNA. TCRdb re-analysed the multiplex PCR reads in MiXCR, keeping a single row per CDR3 protein. The table lists 12,000 to 15,000 distinct CDR3 sequences, roughly 73% of them singletons. Sequenced sample: brain tumor tissue. These TCRs come from a male donor with glioblastoma.

The chain carries TRBV11-3 and TRBJ2-1, with no clear D. In germline, CDR1 is SGHNT, CDR2 YENEEA. Trimming left V 0 bases short and J 6 bases short, with 6 bases between. The CDR3 length is 13 residues. CDR3 loop: CASSLETVNEQFF. In DNA, the CDR3 is TGTGCCAGCAGCTTAGAAACGGTCAATGAGCAGTTCTTC. The full variable domain, in which reference TRBV11-3 and TRBJ2-1 provide the parts outside the CDR3, is EAGVVQSPRYKIIEKKQPVAFWCNPISGHNTLYWYLQNLGQGPELLIRYENEEAVDDSQLPKDRFSAERLKGVDSTLKIQPAELGDSAVYLCASSLETVNEQFFGPGTRLTVL.

V gene TRBV20-1 combines with J gene TRBJ2-2; TRBD1 matches at 7 bases. Germline V gives CDR1 DFQATT, CDR2 SNEGSKA (reference sequence). There are 14 residues in the CDR3. With 5 bases clipped from V and 5 bases from J, the junction kept 8 bases outside the gene matches. This CDR3 is CSALKGARTGELFF. As DNA, the CDR3 is TGCAGTGCTCTGAAGGGGGCTCGGACCGGGGAGCTGTTTTTT.

A remark on this clonotype: The CDR3 does not end in the conserved phenylalanine or tryptophan, so this is likely a read error. V usage is TRBV7-9 and J usage is TRBJ1-2; weak D call: TRBD1 (5 bases). The length of the CDR3 is 14 residues. Germline assignment: CDR1 SEHNR and CDR2 FQNEAQ (reference sequence). For the CDR3, the DNA is TGTGCCAGCAGCTTATCCCAGGGAAACTGTGGCTACACCTTG. Encoded protein: CASSLSQGNCGYTL.

This clonotype was observed a few times. The chain employs TRBV11-2 and TRBJ2-7, with D hard to call. CDR1 is SGHAT and CDR2 is FQNNGV in the germline V gene. Trimming removed 5 bases at V and 5 bases at J, with 13 bases between. This CDR3 region has 13 residues. Here the CDR3 DNA reads TGTGCCAGCAGCCCGCATGTTACCCACGAGCAGTACTTC. Translation gives CASSPHVTHEQYF.

This clonotype was counted once. The conserved final phenylalanine or tryptophan is absent from the CDR3, which likely points to a read error. The chain carries TRBV11-3 and TRBJ2-3, with D uncertain. The CDR3 contains 14 residues. Germline values: CDR1 SGHNT, CDR2 YENEEA. The CDR3 DNA follows: TGTGCCAGTAGCTTTGAGAGTCACAGAGATACGCAGTATCTT. It encodes CASSFESHRDTQYL.

The chain carries TRBV20-1 and TRBJ2-2; no reliable D call. Germline loops: CDR1 DFQATT, CDR2 SNEGSKA (reference sequence). The CDR3 is 14 amino acids. V lost 5 bases and J 0 bases, leaving 10 bases between the germline ends. The CDR3 spells CSARQIANTGELFF. CDR3 bases: TGCAGTGCTCGACAAATCGCGAACACCGGGGAGCTGTTTTTT.

The J gene is TRBJ1-6, the V gene TRBV5-8; no clear D. Trimming stripped 2 bases from V and 10 bases from J, with 13 bases between. Germline V CDR1 and CDR2: SGHTS, YDEGEE. This CDR3 has 14 residues. Here the CDR3 DNA reads TGTGCCAGCAGCTTCTCGGGCGTGGGCTCACCCCTCCACTTT. Protein sequence: CASSFSGVGSPLHF.

This clonotype was seen more than once but under ten times. The genes are TRBV20-1 and TRBJ2-3, with unresolved D. The germline gives CDR1 DFQATT, CDR2 SNEGSKA (reference sequence). V lost 3 bases, J lost 5 bases, and 18 bases lay in between. This CDR3 contains 15 residues. Here the CDR3 DNA reads TGCAGTGCTAGCCGAATGCTAGATTGGGTAGATACGCAGTATTTT. Amino acids: CSASRMLDWVDTQYF.

To note about this clonotype: The CDR3 carries no conserved terminal phenylalanine or tryptophan, so it likely arises from a read error. The rearrangement uses TRBV7-9 and TRBJ1-1; no definite D call. The germline V gene has CDR1 SEHNR and CDR2 FQNEAQ (reference sequence). The CDR3 is 14 amino acids. The germline V and J ends were trimmed by 5 bases and 6 bases, with 16 bases remaining between them. CDR3 residues: CASSVRREKSEAFL. Here the CDR3 DNA reads TGTGCCAGCAGCGTACGGAGGGAAAAGTCTGAAGCTTTCCTT.

The chain combines TRBV11-2 with TRBJ2-5, with a weak D call TRBD2 (5 bases). The CDR3 consists of 14 residues. CDR1 and CDR2 (germline): SGHAT, FQNNGV. V was cut by 4 bases and J by 5 bases, with 14 bases left in between. CDR3 nucleotide sequence: TGTGCCAGCAGCTCCTTCGGGATGGGGGAGACCCAGTACTTC. Protein: CASSSFGMGETQYF.

The chain links TRBV11-3 to TRBJ2-1; 7 positions agree with TRBD1. The end of the DNA fits TRBJ2-7 better, so the J call may be wrong. This CDR3 is built from 13 residues. Germline CDR1 SGHNT, CDR2 YENEEA. DNA for the CDR3: TGTGCCAGCAGCTTAGCCAGGGGGAACGAGCAGTACTTC. As protein: CASSLARGNEQYF.

This clonotype showed up just a few times. The genes are TRBV6-1 and TRBJ2-4, with 7 bases lining up with TRBD2. Trimming cost V 8 bases and J 8 bases; bases outside gene matches: 3. CDR3 length: 11 residues. The germline CDR1 and CDR2 sequences are MNHNS and SASEGT. CDR3: CASLGRDIQYF. The CDR3 DNA reads as TGTGCCAGCCTAGGGAGGGACATTCAGTACTTC.